The next 14 T cell receptor beta chains were all read from a single sample in a study of blood T cells in healthy people across ages. Primers used in a second PCR of roughly 6 to 11 cycles were a sample-barcoded 5' primer and a J-beta primer mix. TCRdb independently ran MiXCR on the 5' RACE reads; one entry per CDR3 protein. This sample has roughly 570,000 distinct CDR3 sequences, with 25% to 30% found just once. Sequences were obtained from blood. The receptors were sampled from a woman in her seventies in good health.

This clonotype was found a few times. This sequence joins TRBV29-1 and TRBJ2-1, with 9 bases that match TRBD2. The CDR3 loop spans 16 amino acids. J lost 0 bases, V lost 8 bases, and 11 bases had no gene match. From germline, CDR1 is SQVTM and CDR2 ANQGSEA. The CDR3 region has the DNA TGCAGCTCACATAGCGGGGGCCCGAGCTCCTACAATGAGCAGTTCTTC. Its translation is CSSHSGGPSSYNEQFF.

The chain employs TRBV7-2 and TRBJ2-5; TRBD1 aligns across 9 bases. The DNA end lines up better with TRBJ2-1; the J call may be wrong. Germline V gives CDR1 SGHTA, CDR2 FQGNSA. This CDR3 is 14 amino acids long. In nucleotides, the CDR3 is TGTGCCAGCACCTCCGGGACAGGGAACAATGAGCAGTTCTTC. Its protein product is CASTSGTGNNEQFF.

The rearrangement joins TRBV29-1 to TRBJ2-5; D possibly corresponds to TRBD1 (7 bases). Between the trimmed V and J ends, which lost 4 bases and 5 bases, there was a span of 20 bases. The CDR3 is 15 amino acids. CDR1 and CDR2 from the germline V gene are SQVTM and ANQGSEA. The CDR3 coding sequence is TGCAGCGTTGTCCCTACGACAGGGCGGGGCGAGACCCAGTACTTC. Encoded protein: CSVVPTTGRGETQYF.

This clonotype has at least ten counts. The chain carries TRBV9 and TRBJ1-2; TRBD1 aligns across 7 bases. Germline CDR1 and CDR2: SGDLS and YYNGEE. V gave up 3 bases and J gave up 5 bases; unmatched junction bases: 13. The CDR3 spans 16 residues. This chain's CDR3 is CASSAEAWSGGYGYTF. Here the CDR3 DNA reads TGTGCCAGCAGCGCCGAAGCCTGGTCAGGGGGATATGGCTACACCTTC.

The chain joins TRBV6-2 or TRBV6-3 to TRBJ1-2; perhaps TRBD1 as D (5 bases). With 4 bases removed from V and 5 bases from J, the gap between germline ends came to 17 bases. Looked up from germline, CDR1 is MNHEY and CDR2 is SVGEGT. This CDR3 is built from 15 residues. CDR3 amino acids: CASSLQPRTSYGYTF. CDR3 in DNA: TGTGCCAGCAGTTTACAGCCGAGGACAAGTTATGGCTACACCTTC.

V is TRBV10-3 and J is TRBJ2-7, with D perhaps TRBD1 or TRBD2 (5 bases each). The CDR3 has 14 amino acids. The ends were cut back, 7 bases at V and 5 bases at J, with 18 bases in the middle. Germline V lookup: CDR1 ENHRY, CDR2 SYGVKD. In nucleotides, the CDR3 is TGTGCCATCACCAGGCAGGGACCCGGGGACGAGCAGTACTTC. Protein sequence: CAITRQGPGDEQYF.

As to this clonotype: At one end the junction does not follow the germline gene, possibly because of a read error. This rearrangement joins TRBV5-1 to TRBJ1-1, with D maybe TRBD1 (5 bases). The germline CDR1 and CDR2 sequences are SGHRS and YFSETQ. The CDR3 loop spans 14 amino acids. CDR3 loop: CTSSPGPLNTEAFF. CDR3 nucleotide sequence: TGCACCAGCAGCCCGGGACCCCTGAACACTGAAGCTTTCTTT.

The chain uses TRBV3-1 and TRBJ2-4; D is unclear. Germline V lookup: CDR1 LGHDT, CDR2 YNNKEL (reference sequence). The CDR3 sequence is 13 residues long. Trimming removed 0 bases at V and 7 bases at J, with 7 bases between. The CDR3 loop is CASSQEASNIQYF. As DNA, the CDR3 is TGTGCCAGCAGCCAAGAAGCGTCCAACATTCAGTACTTC.

This clonotype has a handful of counts. The V gene is TRBV12-3 or TRBV12-4, the J gene TRBJ2-6; 10 bases fit TRBD1. The CDR3 contains 17 residues. V lost 6 bases and J lost 4; bases outside the gene matches: 9. The CDR3 DNA is TGTGCCAGCAGCTGGGACAGGGGTGTGGCGGGGGCCAACGTCCTGACTTTC. Protein sequence: CASSWDRGVAGANVLTF.

J is TRBJ1-1 and V is TRBV7-3; D perhaps matches TRBD1 (5 bases). Trimming shortened V by 1 base and J by 4 bases, and 13 bases separated the two germline ends. This CDR3 has 15 amino acids. The germline gives CDR1 SGHTA, CDR2 FQGTGA. CDR3 region: CASSLMQGKSTEAFF. The CDR3 bases are TGTGCCAGCAGCTTAATGCAGGGAAAATCCACTGAAGCTTTCTTT.

This chain connects TRBV7-2 to TRBJ1-1; D is ambiguous. The CDR3 covers 14 residues. Trimming pared 4 bases from V and 1 base from J, leaving 10 bases between. CDR1 is SGHTA and CDR2 is FQGNSA in the germline V gene. CDR3 protein: CASSSGPQNTEAFF. The CDR3 DNA reads as TGTGCCAGCAGCTCCGGGCCACAGAACACTGAAGCTTTCTTT.

The chain employs TRBV11-2 and TRBJ1-2; D remains unclear. The V end was cut by 5 bases, the J end by 4 bases, with 11 bases between. This CDR3 comprises 13 residues. Germline CDR1 is SGHAT and CDR2 is FQNNGV. The CDR3 region has the DNA TGTGCCAGCAGCATGGACGGCTCCTATGGCTACACCTTC. It codes for CASSMDGSYGYTF.

The gene calls are TRBV9 and TRBJ2-4, with a tentative D call TRBD1 (6 bases). Per the germline V gene, CDR1 is SGDLS and CDR2 is YYNGEE. This CDR3 region has 15 residues. V lost 0 bases, J lost 3 bases, and 10 bases lay in between. CDR3 sequence (DNA): TGTGCCAGCAGCGTAGATACAGGGAGCAAAAACATTCAGTACTTC. This sequence encodes CASSVDTGSKNIQYF.

This clonotype was seen only a few times. The chain has TRBV6-2 or TRBV6-3 and TRBJ1-5; tentatively, D is TRBD1 (6 bases). This CDR3 is 14 amino acids long. V was pared by 6 bases and J by 4 bases, with 13 bases between. The germline V gene encodes CDR1 MNHEY and CDR2 SVGEGT. CDR3 protein: CASRLTGANQPQHF. The CDR3 DNA reads TGTGCCAGCAGGCTGACAGGAGCAAATCAGCCCCAGCATTTT.